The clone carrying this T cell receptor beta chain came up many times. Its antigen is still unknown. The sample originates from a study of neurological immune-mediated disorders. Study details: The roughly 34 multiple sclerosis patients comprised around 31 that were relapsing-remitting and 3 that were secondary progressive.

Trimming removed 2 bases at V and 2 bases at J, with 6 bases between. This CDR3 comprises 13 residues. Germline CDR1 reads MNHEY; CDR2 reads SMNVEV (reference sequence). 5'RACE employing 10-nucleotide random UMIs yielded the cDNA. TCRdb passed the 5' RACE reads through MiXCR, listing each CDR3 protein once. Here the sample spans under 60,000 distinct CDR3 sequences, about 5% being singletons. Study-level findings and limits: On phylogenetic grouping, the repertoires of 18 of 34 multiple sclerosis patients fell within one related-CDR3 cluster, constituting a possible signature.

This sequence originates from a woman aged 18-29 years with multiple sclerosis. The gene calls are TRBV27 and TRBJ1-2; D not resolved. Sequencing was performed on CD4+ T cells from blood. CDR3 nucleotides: TGTGCCAGCAGTTTACGAGAAAACTATGGCTACACCTTC. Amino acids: CASSLRENYGYTF.